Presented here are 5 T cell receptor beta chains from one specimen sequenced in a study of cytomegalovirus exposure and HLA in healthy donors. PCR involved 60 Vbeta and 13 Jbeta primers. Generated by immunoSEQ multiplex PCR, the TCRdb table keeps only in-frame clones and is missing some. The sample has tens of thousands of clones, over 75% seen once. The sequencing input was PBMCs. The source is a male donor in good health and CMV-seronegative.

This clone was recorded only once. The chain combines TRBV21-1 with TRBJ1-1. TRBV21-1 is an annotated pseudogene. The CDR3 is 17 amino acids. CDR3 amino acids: CASSPLGGGRENTEAFF. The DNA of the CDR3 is TGTGCCAGCAGCCCTCTTGGGGGGGGGAGAGAGAACACTGAAGCTTTCTTT.

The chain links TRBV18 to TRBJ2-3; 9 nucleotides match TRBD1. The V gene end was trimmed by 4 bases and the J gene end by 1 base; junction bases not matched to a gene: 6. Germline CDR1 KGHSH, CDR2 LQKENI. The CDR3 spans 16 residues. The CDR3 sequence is CASSQTGGLGTDTQYF. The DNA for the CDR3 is TGTGCCAGCTCACAGACAGGGGGTCTTGGCACAGATACGCAGTATTTT.

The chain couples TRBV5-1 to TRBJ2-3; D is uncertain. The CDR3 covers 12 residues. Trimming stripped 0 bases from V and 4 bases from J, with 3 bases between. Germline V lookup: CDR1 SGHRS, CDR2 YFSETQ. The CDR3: CASSLGADTQYF. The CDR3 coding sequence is TGCGCCAGCAGCTTGGGCGCAGATACGCAGTATTTT.

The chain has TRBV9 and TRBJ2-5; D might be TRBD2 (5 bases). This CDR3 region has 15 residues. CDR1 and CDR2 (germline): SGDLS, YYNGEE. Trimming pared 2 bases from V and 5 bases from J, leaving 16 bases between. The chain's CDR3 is CASSVGLSNGETQYF. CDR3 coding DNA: TGTGCCAGCAGCGTCGGACTCTCCAATGGGGAGACCCAGTACTTC.

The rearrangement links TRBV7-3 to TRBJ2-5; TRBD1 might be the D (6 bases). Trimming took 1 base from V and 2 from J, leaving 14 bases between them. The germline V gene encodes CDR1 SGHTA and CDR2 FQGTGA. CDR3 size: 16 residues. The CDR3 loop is CASSLRPPGQQETQYF. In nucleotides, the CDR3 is TGTGCCAGCAGCTTAAGACCCCCCGGACAGCAAGAGACCCAGTACTTC.